One and the same sample provided the 23 T cell receptor beta chains below, sequenced in a study of T cell repertoires in cytomegalovirus infection. From the reads, TCRdb called clonotypes with MiXCR, one entry per CDR3 protein. The sample carries roughly 500,000 distinct CDR3 sequences, about 11% recorded once. The sequenced material came from PBMCs. These receptors all come from a human donor in good health (CMV status not recorded). Some clones in this sample may be carry-over from other donors' samples.

There are many counts of this clonotype. J is TRBJ2-1 and V is TRBV7-9, with D possibly matching TRBD2 (5 bases). This CDR3 has 12 residues. Between the trimmed V and J ends, which lost 4 bases and 12 bases, there was a span of 13 bases. Germline CDR1 reads SEHNR; CDR2 reads FQNEAQ (reference sequence). The DNA for the CDR3 is TGTGCCAGCAGCTCCACTAGTTTGGGGCAGTTCTTC. Amino acid sequence: CASSSTSLGQFF.

This clonotype occurred many times. This chain joins TRBV7-6 and TRBJ1-1, with a weak D call TRBD1 (5 bases). The V and J ends lost 5 bases and 9 bases respectively, with 16 bases between them. Germline lookup yields CDR1 SGHVS and CDR2 FNYEAQ. The CDR3 runs to 13 residues. The CDR3 spells CASSPGEGPKAFF. CDR3 DNA: TGTGCCAGCAGCCCAGGCGAGGGACCGAAAGCTTTCTTT.

This clonotype has at least ten counts. This chain connects TRBV7-9 to TRBJ1-1; TRBD1 is a possible D gene (5 bases). V was clipped by 1 base and J by 1 base, with 19 bases between them. Germline assignment: CDR1 SEHNR and CDR2 FQNEAQ (reference sequence). The CDR3 contains 18 residues. The CDR3 here is CASSLDSGFRPENTEAFF. CDR3 coding DNA: TGTGCCAGCAGCTTAGATTCAGGGTTTCGTCCGGAGAACACTGAAGCTTTCTTT.

V gene TRBV5-1 combines with J gene TRBJ2-5, with D possibly being TRBD2 (5 bases). Trimming pared 2 bases from V and 3 bases from J, leaving 14 bases between. There are 15 residues in the CDR3. Germline CDR1 reads SGHRS; CDR2 reads YFSETQ. Here the CDR3 reads CASSFSRGFEETQYF. For the CDR3, the DNA is TGCGCCAGCAGCTTTTCTCGGGGTTTTGAAGAGACCCAGTACTTC.

This clonotype turned up a few times. CDR3 nucleotide sequence: TGTGCCAGTAAGGTCGGCGGGATGAACACTGAAGCTTTCTTT. Encoded protein: CASKVGGMNTEAFF. The rearrangement joins TRBV19 to TRBJ1-1; D gene ambiguous. The CDR3 runs 14 residues. Trimming left V 7 bases short and J 0 bases short, with 12 bases between. Looked up from germline, CDR1 is LNHDA and CDR2 is SQIVND (reference sequence).

This clonotype was observed at least ten times. This chain connects TRBV27 to TRBJ1-2, with a weak D call TRBD1 (5 bases). Trimming removed 4 bases at V and 2 bases at J, with 14 bases between. The CDR3 sequence is 15 residues long. Germline values: CDR1 MNHEY, CDR2 SMNVEV (reference sequence). CDR3 nucleotides: TGTGCCAGCAGTTCAATGCTGGGGGGAAACTATGGCTACACCTTC. Its protein product is CASSSMLGGNYGYTF.

Comments on this clonotype: A read error is possible here, since a much larger clone lies one base away. The J gene is TRBJ1-3, the V gene TRBV15; maybe TRBD1 (5 bases). Trimming shortened V by 1 base and J by 0 bases, and 16 bases separated the two germline ends. CDR1 is LNHNV, CDR2 YYDKDF, per germline (reference sequence). The CDR3 spans 18 residues. The DNA for the CDR3 is TGTGCCACCAGCAGAGTTCTTGGTGACAGTCTCTCTGGAAACACCATATATTTT. Translated: CATSRVLGDSLSGNTIYF.

This clonotype occurred many times. CDR3 bases: TGTGCCAGCAGCTTAGCGGGTGGAGCTGAAGCTTTCTTT. Translation gives CASSLAGGAEAFF. The V and J genes are TRBV7-2 and TRBJ1-1; D remains ambiguous. Trimming stripped 0 bases from V and 6 bases from J, with 8 bases between. This CDR3 has 13 amino acids. Germline CDR1 is SGHTA and CDR2 is FQGNSA.

A few counts support this clonotype. The V and J genes are TRBV19 and TRBJ1-5; D is unclear. Trimming stripped 7 bases from V and 2 bases from J, with 15 bases between. CDR3 length: 15 amino acids. CDR1 is LNHDA, CDR2 SQIVND, per germline (reference sequence). The CDR3 nucleotides read TGTGCCAGTACCACTGACCAGGCTGGCAATCAGCCCCAGCATTTT. This gives the protein CASTTDQAGNQPQHF.

This clonotype was recorded at least ten times. The gene calls are TRBV27 and TRBJ1-5; possible D gene TRBD1, 6 bases. The V gene's germline CDR1 is MNHEY and CDR2 SMNVEV (reference sequence). V lost 3 bases and J lost 2, with 14 bases in between. CDR3 size: 16 residues. The CDR3 reads CASSFTQGKGNQPQHF. The CDR3 DNA reads TGTGCCAGCAGTTTCACACAGGGCAAGGGCAATCAGCCCCAGCATTTT.

This clonotype was seen ten or more times. This chain connects TRBV19 to TRBJ2-1; 10 nucleotides match TRBD2. The CDR3 extends over 15 amino acids. The germline V gene encodes CDR1 LNHDA and CDR2 SQIVND (reference sequence). V shed 1 base, J shed 8 bases, and the junction held 5 bases outside the gene matches. The CDR3 sequence: CASSIASGSMYEQFF. In nucleotides, the CDR3 is TGTGCCAGTAGTATAGCTAGCGGGAGCATGTATGAGCAGTTCTTC.

This clonotype was counted only a few times. This chain links TRBV29-1 with TRBJ2-1; TRBD2 aligns across 7 bases. This CDR3 is built from 14 residues. With V trimmed by 7 bases and J by 7 bases, 13 bases remained unmatched. Looked up from germline, CDR1 is SQVTM and CDR2 is ANQGSEA. The CDR3 protein is CSALAFVVGNEQFF. DNA of the CDR3: TGCAGCGCACTAGCGTTCGTCGTTGGGAATGAGCAGTTCTTC.

This clonotype was observed many times. The DNA of the CDR3 is TGTGCCAGCAGCTTAAGGGGGGGTCGGGCCTATGGCTACACCTTC. Amino acid sequence: CASSLRGGRAYGYTF. The genes are TRBV11-3 and TRBJ1-2, with a tentative D call TRBD1 (6 bases). This CDR3 is built from 15 residues. Germline CDR1 is SGHNT and CDR2 is YENEEA. V was cut by 2 bases and J by 4 bases, with 14 bases left in between.

The V gene is TRBV29-1, the J gene TRBJ1-2; 8 bases agree with TRBD1. Germline V gene sequence: CDR1 SQVTM, CDR2 ANQGSEA. CDR3 length: 14 amino acids. V gave up 6 bases and J gave up 8 bases; unmatched junction bases: 14. CDR3 sequence reads: CSVRLDRGSYGYTF. The CDR3 coding sequence is TGCAGCGTCCGCCTTGACAGGGGTTCCTACGGCTACACCTTC.

This clonotype was seen ten or more times. The chain is built from TRBV7-8 and TRBJ1-2; D remains ambiguous. The CDR3 extends over 14 amino acids. Trimming removed 1 base at V and 5 bases at J, with 11 bases between. Germline loops: CDR1 SGHVS, CDR2 FQNEAQ. The CDR3 spells CASSLEGKGYGYTF. In DNA, the CDR3 is TGTGCCAGCAGCTTAGAAGGGAAAGGGTATGGCTACACCTTC.

This clonotype was counted only a few times. The chain combines TRBV12-3 or TRBV12-4 with TRBJ1-5; 7 bases line up with TRBD1. The CDR3 spans 15 residues. The V segment lost 6 bases and the J segment 6 bases; nucleotides outside the gene matches: 11. CDR3: CASSLEGAGFQPQHF. CDR3 in DNA: TGTGCCAGCAGCCTTGAGGGGGCAGGGTTTCAGCCCCAGCATTTT.

The chain recombines TRBV4-1 with TRBJ2-1; TRBD2 agrees at 9 bases. The CDR3 totals 19 residues. Per the germline V gene, CDR1 is MGHRA and CDR2 is YSYEKL. V lost 1 base and J lost 0; bases outside the gene matches: 10. CDR3 protein: CASSQAISGGPSSYNEQFF. CDR3 in DNA: TGCGCCAGCAGCCAAGCAATTAGCGGGGGTCCGAGCTCCTACAATGAGCAGTTCTTC.

This clonotype was seen at least ten times. This chain connects TRBV6-1 to TRBJ2-7; 10 nucleotides agree with TRBD2. The germline CDR1 and CDR2 sequences are MNHNS and SASEGT. Trimming removed 2 bases from V and 2 bases from J; junction bases left unmatched: 9. This CDR3 comprises 17 residues. The CDR3 sequence is CASSEYRGLAGAYEQYF. DNA for the CDR3: TGTGCCAGCAGTGAATATCGGGGGCTAGCGGGAGCCTACGAGCAGTACTTC.

This clonotype showed up many times. V is TRBV4-1 and J is TRBJ2-1; D is possibly TRBD2 (6 bases). V dropped 2 bases and J dropped 1 base, with 9 bases sitting between them. CDR3 length: 15 amino acids. Germline V gene lookup returns CDR1 MGHRA and CDR2 YSYEKL. Here the CDR3 reads CASSQLGGSYNEQFF. The CDR3 bases are TGCGCCAGCAGCCAACTGGGGGGTTCCTACAATGAGCAGTTCTTC.

This clonotype was observed at least ten times. The chain couples TRBV10-3 to TRBJ2-6, with 7 nucleotides matching TRBD1. The trim removed 0 bases at V and 0 bases at J, leaving 8 bases unmatched. The CDR3 runs to 19 residues. Germline V CDR1 and CDR2: ENHRY, SYGVKD. The CDR3 bases are TGTGCCATCAGTGAGTCAGGGGGCTTCTCATACTCTGGGGCCAACGTCCTGACTTTC. Protein product: CAISESGGFSYSGANVLTF.

The table lists this clonotype with a count of one. This sequence may be a read error, since a much larger clone differs from it by one base. The chain joins TRBV14 to TRBJ2-1; 9 bases line up with TRBD2. There are 19 residues in the CDR3. The germline CDR1 and CDR2 sequences are SGHDN and FVKESK. The CDR3 region has the DNA TGTGCCAGCACCCAAGGTCGCGGGAGGGCCTATAGCTCCTACAATGAGCAGTTCTTC. Protein: CASTQGRGRAYSSYNEQFF.

At least ten counts were recorded for this clonotype. The chain links TRBV7-9 to TRBJ1-5; 9 bases align to TRBD1. Germline CDR1 is SEHNR and CDR2 is FQNEAQ (reference sequence). CDR3 length: 16 residues. The V and J ends lost 4 bases and 1 base, in that order; junction bases with no gene match: 5. CDR3 sequence: CASSSRQGGSNQPQHF. CDR3 coding DNA: TGTGCCAGCAGCTCCCGACAGGGGGGAAGCAATCAGCCCCAGCATTTT.

The V and J genes are TRBV29-1 and TRBJ2-7, with 8 bases identical to TRBD2. The CDR3 totals 16 residues. The V gene's germline CDR1 is SQVTM and CDR2 ANQGSEA. The V segment lost 3 bases and the J segment 2 bases; nucleotides outside the gene matches: 12. The CDR3 DNA reads TGCAGCGTTGAGATCCTGCGGGCGGGAGGACCCTACGAGCAGTACTTC. Amino acids: CSVEILRAGGPYEQYF.